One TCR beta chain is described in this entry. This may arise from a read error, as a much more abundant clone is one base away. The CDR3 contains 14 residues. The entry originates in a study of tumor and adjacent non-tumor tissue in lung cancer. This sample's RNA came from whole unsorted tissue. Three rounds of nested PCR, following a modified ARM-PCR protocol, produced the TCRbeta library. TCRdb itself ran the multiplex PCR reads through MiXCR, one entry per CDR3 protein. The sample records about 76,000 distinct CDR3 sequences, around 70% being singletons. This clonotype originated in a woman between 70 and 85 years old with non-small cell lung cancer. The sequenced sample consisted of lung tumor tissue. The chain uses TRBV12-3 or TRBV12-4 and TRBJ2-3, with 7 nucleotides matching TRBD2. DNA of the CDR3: TGTGCCGGCAGGTTAGCGGGTGGCACAGGTACGCAGTATTTT. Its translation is CAGRLAGGTGTQYF.